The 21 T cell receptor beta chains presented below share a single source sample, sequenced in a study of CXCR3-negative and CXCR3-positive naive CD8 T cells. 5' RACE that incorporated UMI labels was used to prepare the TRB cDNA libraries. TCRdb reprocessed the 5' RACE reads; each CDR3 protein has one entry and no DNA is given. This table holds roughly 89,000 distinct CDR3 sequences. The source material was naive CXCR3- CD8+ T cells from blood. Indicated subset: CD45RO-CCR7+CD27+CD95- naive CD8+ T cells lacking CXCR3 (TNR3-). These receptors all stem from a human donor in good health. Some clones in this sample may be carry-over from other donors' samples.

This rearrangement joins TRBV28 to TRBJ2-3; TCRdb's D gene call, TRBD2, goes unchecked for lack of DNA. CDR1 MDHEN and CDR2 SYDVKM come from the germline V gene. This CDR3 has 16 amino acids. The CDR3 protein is CASSLGTSGFTDTQYF.

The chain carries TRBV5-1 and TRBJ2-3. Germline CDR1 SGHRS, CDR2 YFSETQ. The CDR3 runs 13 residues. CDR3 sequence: CASSLRSTDTQYF.

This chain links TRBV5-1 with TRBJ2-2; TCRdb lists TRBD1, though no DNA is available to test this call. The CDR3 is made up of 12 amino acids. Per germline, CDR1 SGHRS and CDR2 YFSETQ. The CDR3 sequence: CASSLEGTELFF.

The CDR3 reads CASSAPEAGAVGELFF. The gene calls are TRBV9 and TRBJ2-2; the TCRdb D gene call, TRBD2, has no DNA to confirm it. Germline V gene sequence: CDR1 SGDLS, CDR2 YYNGEE. CDR3 length: 16 amino acids.

The CDR3 loop reads CASSRGRASGANVLTF. The genes are TRBV7-7 and TRBJ2-6. This CDR3 comprises 16 residues. Germline CDR1 and CDR2: SSHAT and FNYEAQ (reference sequence).

This chain's CDR3 is CASSSRRLAGNNEQFF. This chain uses TRBV12-3 or TRBV12-4 with TRBJ2-1; TCRdb picks TRBD2, but there is no DNA to check that call. CDR3 length: 16 amino acids.

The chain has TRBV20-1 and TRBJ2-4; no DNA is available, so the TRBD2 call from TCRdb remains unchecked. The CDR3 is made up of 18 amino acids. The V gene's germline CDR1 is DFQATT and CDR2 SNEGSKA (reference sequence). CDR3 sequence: CSARPLAGGPWGKNIQYF.

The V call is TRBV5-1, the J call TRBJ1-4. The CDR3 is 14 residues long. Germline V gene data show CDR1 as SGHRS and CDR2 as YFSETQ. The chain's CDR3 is CASSLEATNEKLFF. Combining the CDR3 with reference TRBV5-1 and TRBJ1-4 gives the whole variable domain KAGVTQTPRYLIKTRGQQVTLSCSPISGHRSVSWYQQTPGQGLQFLFEYFSETQRNKGNFPGRFSGRQFSNSRSEMNVSTLELGDSALYLCASSLEATNEKLFFGSGTQLSVL.

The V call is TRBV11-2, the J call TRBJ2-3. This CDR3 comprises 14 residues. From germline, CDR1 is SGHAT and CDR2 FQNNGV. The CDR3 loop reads CASSLDHSPDTQYF.

CDR3 sequence: CASSLGGLAGGPLGELFF. The gene calls are TRBV13 and TRBJ2-2; TCRdb's assignment of TRBD2 cannot be checked, as there is no DNA. In germline, CDR1 is PRHDT, CDR2 FYEKMQ (reference sequence). The CDR3 sequence is 18 residues long.

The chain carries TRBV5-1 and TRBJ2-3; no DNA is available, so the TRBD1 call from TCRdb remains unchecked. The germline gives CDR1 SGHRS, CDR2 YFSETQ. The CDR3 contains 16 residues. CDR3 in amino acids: CASSLGGAPRTDTQYF.

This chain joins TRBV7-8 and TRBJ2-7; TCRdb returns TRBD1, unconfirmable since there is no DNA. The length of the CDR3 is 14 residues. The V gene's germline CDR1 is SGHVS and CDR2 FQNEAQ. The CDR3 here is CASSPIGGTYEQYF.

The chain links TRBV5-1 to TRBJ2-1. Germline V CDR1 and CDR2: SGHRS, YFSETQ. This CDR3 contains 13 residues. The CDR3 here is CASSWRSYNEQFF.

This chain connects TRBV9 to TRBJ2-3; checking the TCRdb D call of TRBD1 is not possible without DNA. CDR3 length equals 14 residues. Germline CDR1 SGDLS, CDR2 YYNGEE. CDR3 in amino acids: CASSVDEGRDTQYF.

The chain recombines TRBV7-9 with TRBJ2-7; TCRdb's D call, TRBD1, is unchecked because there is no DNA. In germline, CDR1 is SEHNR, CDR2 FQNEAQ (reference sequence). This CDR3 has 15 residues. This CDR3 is CASSVGQGSSYEQYF.

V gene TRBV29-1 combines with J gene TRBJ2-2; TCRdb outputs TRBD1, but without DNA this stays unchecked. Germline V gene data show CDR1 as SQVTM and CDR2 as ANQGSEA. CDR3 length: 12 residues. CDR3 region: CSVEIGAGELFF.

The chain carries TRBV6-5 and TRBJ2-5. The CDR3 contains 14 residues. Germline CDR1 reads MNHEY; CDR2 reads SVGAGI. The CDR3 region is CASSWAGAQETQYF.

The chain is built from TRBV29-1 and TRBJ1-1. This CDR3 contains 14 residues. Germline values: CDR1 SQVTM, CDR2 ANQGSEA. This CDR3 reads CSVESTALGTEAFF.

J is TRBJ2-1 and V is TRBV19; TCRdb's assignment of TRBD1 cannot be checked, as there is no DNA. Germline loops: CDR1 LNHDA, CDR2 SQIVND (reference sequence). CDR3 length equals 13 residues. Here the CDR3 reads CATQGGTYNEQFF.

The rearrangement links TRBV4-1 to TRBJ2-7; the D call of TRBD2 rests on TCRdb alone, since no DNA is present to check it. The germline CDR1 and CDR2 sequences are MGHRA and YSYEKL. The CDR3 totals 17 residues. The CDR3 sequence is CASSQELASGMFYEQYF.

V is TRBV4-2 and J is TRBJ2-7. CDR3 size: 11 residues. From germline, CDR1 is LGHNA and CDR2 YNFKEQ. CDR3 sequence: CASSQGVEQYF.